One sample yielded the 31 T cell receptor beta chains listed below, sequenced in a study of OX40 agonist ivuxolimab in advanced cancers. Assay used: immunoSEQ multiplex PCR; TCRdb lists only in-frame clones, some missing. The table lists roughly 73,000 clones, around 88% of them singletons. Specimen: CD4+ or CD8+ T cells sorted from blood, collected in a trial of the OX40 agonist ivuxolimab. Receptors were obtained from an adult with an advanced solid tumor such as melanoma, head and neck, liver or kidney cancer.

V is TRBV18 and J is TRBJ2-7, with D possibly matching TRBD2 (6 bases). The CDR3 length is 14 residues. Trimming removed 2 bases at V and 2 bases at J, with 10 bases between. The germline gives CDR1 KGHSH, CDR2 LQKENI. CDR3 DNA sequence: TGTGCCAGCTCACCAGGGAGGCCTACCTACGAGCAGTACTTC. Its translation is CASSPGRPTYEQYF.

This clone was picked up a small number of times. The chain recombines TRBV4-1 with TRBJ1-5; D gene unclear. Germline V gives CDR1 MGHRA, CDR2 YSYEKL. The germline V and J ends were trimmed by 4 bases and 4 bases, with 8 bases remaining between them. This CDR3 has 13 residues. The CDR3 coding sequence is TGCGCCAGCAGCCCGCTCTGGAATCAGCCCCAGCATTTT. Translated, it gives CASSPLWNQPQHF.

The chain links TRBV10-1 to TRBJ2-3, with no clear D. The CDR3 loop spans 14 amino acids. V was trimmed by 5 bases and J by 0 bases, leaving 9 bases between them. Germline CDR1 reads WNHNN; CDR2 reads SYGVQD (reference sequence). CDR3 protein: CASSLFSSTDTQYF. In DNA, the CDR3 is TGCGCCAGCAGTCTATTCTCTAGCACAGATACGCAGTATTTT.

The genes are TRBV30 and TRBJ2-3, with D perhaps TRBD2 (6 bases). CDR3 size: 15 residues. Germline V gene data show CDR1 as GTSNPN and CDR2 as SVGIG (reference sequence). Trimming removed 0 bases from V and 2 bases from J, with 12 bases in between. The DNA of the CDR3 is TGTGCCTGGAGTGTACTGGGCGGGACCACAGATACGCAGTATTTT. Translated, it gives CAWSVLGGTTDTQYF.

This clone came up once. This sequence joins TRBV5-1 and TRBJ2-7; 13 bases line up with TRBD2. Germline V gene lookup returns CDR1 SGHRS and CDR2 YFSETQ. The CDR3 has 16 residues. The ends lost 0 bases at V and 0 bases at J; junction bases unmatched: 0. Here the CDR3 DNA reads TGCGCCAGCAGCTTGGGGACTAGCGGGAGCTCCTACGAGCAGTACTTC. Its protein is CASSLGTSGSSYEQYF.

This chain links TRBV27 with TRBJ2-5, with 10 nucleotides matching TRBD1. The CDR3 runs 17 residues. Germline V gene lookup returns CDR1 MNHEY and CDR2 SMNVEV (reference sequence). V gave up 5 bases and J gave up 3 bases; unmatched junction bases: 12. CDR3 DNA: TGTGCCAGCAGTGCATACGCGGACAGGGGGATTAAAGAGACCCAGTACTTC. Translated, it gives CASSAYADRGIKETQYF.

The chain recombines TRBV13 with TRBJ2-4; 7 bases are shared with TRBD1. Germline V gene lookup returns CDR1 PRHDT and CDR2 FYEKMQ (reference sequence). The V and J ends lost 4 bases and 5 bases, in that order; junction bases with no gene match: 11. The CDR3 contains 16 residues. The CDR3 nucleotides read TGTGCCAGCAGCTCAGACTACAGGGGCGCCGAAAACATTCAGTACTTC. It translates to CASSSDYRGAENIQYF.

The DNA of the CDR3 is TGTGCCAGCAGTTCGGGACTAGCGGGGGCCTACGAGCAGTACTTC. It yields the protein CASSSGLAGAYEQYF. The chain links TRBV27 to TRBJ2-7; 14 nucleotides match TRBD2. Trimming at V came to 4 bases and at J to 2 bases, leaving 1 base not matched to a gene. The CDR3 sequence is 15 residues long. The germline gives CDR1 MNHEY, CDR2 SMNVEV (reference sequence).

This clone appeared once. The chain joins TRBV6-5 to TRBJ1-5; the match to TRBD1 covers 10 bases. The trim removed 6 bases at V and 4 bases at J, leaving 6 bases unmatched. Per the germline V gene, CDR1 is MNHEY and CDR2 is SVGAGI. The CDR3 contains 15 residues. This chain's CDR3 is CASSSGTGVNQPQHF. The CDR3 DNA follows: TGTGCCAGCAGCTCCGGGACAGGGGTAAATCAGCCCCAGCATTTT.

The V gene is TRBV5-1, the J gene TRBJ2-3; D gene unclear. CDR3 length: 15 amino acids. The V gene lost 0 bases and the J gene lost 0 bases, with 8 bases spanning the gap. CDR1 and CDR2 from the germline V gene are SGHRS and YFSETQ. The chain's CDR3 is CASSLDGGSTDTQYF. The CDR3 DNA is TGCGCCAGCAGCTTGGATGGCGGTAGCACAGATACGCAGTATTTT.

The CDR3 reads CASSSGTGEETQYF. The CDR3 DNA is TGTGCCAGCAGCTCCGGGACAGGGGAAGAGACCCAGTACTTC. The chain carries TRBV6-1 and TRBJ2-5, with TRBD1 identical over 10 bases. CDR3 length: 14 amino acids. Per germline, CDR1 MNHNS and CDR2 SASEGT. V shed 6 bases and J 3 bases; nucleotides not matched to a gene: 4.

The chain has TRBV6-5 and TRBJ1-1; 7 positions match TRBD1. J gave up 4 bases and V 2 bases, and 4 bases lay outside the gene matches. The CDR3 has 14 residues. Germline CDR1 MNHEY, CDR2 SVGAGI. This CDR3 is CASSYTGQSTEAFF. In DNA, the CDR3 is TGTGCCAGCAGTTACACGGGACAGAGCACTGAAGCTTTCTTT.

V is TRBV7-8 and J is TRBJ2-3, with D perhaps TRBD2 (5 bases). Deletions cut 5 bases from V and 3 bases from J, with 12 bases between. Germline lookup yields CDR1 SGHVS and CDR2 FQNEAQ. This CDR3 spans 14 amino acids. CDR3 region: CASSGTRGTDTQYF. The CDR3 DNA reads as TGTGCCAGCAGCGGAACTAGAGGGACAGATACGCAGTATTTT. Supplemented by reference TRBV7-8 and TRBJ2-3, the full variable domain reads GAGVSQSPRYKVAKRGQDVALRCDPISGHVSLFWYQQALGQGPEFLTYFQNEAQLDKSGLPSDRFFAERPEGSVSTLKIQRTQQEDSAVYLCASSGTRGTDTQYFGPGTRLTVL.

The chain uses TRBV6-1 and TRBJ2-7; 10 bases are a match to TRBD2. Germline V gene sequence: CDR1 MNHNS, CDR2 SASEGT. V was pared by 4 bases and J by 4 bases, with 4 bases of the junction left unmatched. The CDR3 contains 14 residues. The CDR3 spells CASSGLAGHYEQYF. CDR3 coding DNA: TGTGCCAGCAGTGGACTAGCGGGCCATTACGAGCAGTACTTC.

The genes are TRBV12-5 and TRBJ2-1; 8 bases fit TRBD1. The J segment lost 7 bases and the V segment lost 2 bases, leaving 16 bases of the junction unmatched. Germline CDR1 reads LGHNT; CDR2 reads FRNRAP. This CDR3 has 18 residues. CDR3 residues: CASGLSLGGQEGYNEQFF. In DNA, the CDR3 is TGTGCTAGTGGTTTGTCTTTGGGGGGACAGGAGGGCTATAATGAGCAGTTCTTC.

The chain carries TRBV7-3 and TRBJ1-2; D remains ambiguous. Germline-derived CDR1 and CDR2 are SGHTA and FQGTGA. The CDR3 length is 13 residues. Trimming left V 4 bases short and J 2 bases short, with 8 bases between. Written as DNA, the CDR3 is TGTGCCAGCAGCTACAATAACAACTATGGCTACACCTTC. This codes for CASSYNNNYGYTF.

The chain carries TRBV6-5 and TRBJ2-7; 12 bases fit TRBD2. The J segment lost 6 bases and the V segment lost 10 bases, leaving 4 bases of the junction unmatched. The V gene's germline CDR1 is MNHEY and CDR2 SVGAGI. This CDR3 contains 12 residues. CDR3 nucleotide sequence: TGTGCCACCCGGACTAGCGGGACCGAGCAGTACTTC. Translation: CATRTSGTEQYF.

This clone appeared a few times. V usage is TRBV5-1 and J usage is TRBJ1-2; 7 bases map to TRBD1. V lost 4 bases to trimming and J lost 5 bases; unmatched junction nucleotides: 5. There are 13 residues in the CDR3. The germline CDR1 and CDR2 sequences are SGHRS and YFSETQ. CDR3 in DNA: TGCGCCAGCAGCCAGGGACAGATTTATGGCTACACCTTC. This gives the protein CASSQGQIYGYTF. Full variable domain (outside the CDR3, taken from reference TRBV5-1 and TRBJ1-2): KAGVTQTPRYLIKTRGQQVTLSCSPISGHRSVSWYQQTPGQGLQFLFEYFSETQRNKGNFPGRFSGRQFSNSRSEMNVSTLELGDSALYLCASSQGQIYGYTFGSGTRLTVV.

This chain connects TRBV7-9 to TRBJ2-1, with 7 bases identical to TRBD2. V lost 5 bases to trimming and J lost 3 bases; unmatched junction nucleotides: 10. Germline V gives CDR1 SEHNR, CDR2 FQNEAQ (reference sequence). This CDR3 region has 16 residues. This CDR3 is CASSPDSGRGYNEQFF. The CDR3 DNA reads TGTGCCAGCAGCCCAGATAGCGGGCGGGGCTACAATGAGCAGTTCTTC.

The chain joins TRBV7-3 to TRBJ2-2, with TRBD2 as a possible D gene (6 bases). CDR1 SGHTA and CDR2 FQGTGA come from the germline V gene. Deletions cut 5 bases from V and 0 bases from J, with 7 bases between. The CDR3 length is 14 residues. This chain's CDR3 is CASSGGTNTGELFF. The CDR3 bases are TGTGCCAGCAGCGGGGGGACGAACACCGGGGAGCTGTTTTTT.

In nucleotides, the CDR3 is TGTGCCAGCAGCCAAGACTATAGCGGGAGCGCGAACACCGGGGAGCTGTTTTTT. This gives the protein CASSQDYSGSANTGELFF. This chain uses TRBV4-2 with TRBJ2-2; 9 nucleotides match TRBD2. The CDR3 covers 18 residues. Germline lookup yields CDR1 LGHNA and CDR2 YNFKEQ. The V and J ends lost 0 bases and 0 bases, in that order; junction bases with no gene match: 5.

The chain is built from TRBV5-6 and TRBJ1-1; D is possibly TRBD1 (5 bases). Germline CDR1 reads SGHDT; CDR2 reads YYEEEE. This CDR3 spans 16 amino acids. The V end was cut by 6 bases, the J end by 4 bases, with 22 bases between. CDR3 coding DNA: TGTGCCAGCACAGGTCCCTGGGGGTTTGGGAGCACTGAAGCTTTCTTT. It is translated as CASTGPWGFGSTEAFF.

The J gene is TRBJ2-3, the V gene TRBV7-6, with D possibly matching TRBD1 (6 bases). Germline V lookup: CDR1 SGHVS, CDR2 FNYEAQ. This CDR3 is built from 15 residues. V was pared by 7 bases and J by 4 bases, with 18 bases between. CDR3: CASTSRGKRADTQYF. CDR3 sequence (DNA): TGTGCCAGCACCTCCAGGGGCAAGCGAGCAGATACGCAGTATTTT. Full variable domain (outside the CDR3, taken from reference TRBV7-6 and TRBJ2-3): GAGVSQSPRYKVTKRGQDVALRCDPISGHVSLYWYRQALGQGPEFLTYFNYEAQQDKSGLPNDRFSAERPEGSISTLTIQRTEQRDSAMYRCASTSRGKRADTQYFGPGTRLTVL.

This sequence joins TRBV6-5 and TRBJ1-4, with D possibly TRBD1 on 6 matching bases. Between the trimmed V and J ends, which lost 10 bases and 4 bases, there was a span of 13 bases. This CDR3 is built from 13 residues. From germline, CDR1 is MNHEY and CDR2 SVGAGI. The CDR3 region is CATRGSFNEKLFF. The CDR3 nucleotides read TGTGCCACCAGGGGTAGCTTTAATGAAAAACTGTTTTTT.

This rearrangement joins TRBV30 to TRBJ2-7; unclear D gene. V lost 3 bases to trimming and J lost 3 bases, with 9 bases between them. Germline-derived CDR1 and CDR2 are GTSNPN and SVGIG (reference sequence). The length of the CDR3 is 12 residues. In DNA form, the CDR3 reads TGTGCCTGGAGCCCGACTGTCTACGAGCAGTACTTC. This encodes CAWSPTVYEQYF.

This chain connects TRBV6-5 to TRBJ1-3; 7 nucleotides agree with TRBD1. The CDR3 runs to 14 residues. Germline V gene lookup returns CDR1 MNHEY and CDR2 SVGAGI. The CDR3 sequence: CAAASPGQWNTIYF. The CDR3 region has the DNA TGTGCTGCCGCCTCCCCGGGACAGTGGAACACCATATATTTT.

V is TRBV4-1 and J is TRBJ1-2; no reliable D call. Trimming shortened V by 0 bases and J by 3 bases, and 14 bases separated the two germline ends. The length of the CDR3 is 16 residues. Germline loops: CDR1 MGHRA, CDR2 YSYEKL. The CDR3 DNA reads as TGCGCCAGCAGCCAAGAGCAAACCCGGGTTGACTATGGCTACACCTTC. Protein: CASSQEQTRVDYGYTF.

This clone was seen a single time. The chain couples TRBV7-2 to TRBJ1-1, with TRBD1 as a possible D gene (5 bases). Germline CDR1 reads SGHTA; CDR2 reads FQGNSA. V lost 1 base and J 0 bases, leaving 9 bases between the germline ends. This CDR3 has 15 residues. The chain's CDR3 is CASSLGSGMNTEAFF. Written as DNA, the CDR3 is TGTGCCAGCAGCTTAGGTTCAGGGATGAACACTGAAGCTTTCTTT.

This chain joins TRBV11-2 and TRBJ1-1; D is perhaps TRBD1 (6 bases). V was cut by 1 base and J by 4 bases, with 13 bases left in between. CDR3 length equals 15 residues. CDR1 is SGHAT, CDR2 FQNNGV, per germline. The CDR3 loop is CASSLVQGGGTEAFF. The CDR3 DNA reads TGTGCCAGCAGCTTAGTCCAGGGAGGGGGCACTGAAGCTTTCTTT.

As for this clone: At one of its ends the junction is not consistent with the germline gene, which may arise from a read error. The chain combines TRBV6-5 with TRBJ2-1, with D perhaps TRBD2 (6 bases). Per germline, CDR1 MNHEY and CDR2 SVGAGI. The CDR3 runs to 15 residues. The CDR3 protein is CASSSTRNSFNEQFF. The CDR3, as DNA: TGTGCCAGCAGTTCGACTAGGAATTCCTTCAATGAGCAGTTCTTC.

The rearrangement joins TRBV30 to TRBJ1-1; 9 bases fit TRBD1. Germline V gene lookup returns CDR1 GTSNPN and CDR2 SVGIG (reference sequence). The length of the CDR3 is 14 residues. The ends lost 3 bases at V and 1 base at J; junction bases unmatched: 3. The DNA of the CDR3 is TGTGCCTGGAGGGGACAGGGAAGGAACACTGAAGCTTTCTTT. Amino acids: CAWRGQGRNTEAFF.